Listed here are 14 T cell receptor beta chains from one sample, sequenced in a study of monozygotic twins with inflammatory bowel disease. Using the 5' RACE reads, TCRdb records one entry per CDR3 protein without DNA. This table lists approximately 380,000 distinct CDR3 sequences. The sequenced sample consisted of blood. Receptors originate from a human donor with ulcerative colitis or Crohn's disease, or a healthy co-twin of an affected twin (not recorded which).

The chain has TRBV5-1 and TRBJ2-7. The CDR3 consists of 12 residues. Germline CDR1 is SGHRS and CDR2 is YFSETQ. The CDR3 protein is CASRADRREQYF.

This rearrangement joins TRBV4-1 to TRBJ2-7; TCRdb gives TRBD1 as the D gene, but with no DNA this cannot be confirmed. Germline-derived CDR1 and CDR2 are MGHRA and YSYEKL. This CDR3 is built from 13 residues. CDR3 residues: CASSPPAGYEQYF.

The gene calls are TRBV6-5 and TRBJ2-7; without DNA, the TCRdb call of TRBD1 cannot be checked. There are 15 residues in the CDR3. Germline CDR1 is MNHEY and CDR2 is SVGAGI. The CDR3: CASRGNRDKYYEQYF.

V gene TRBV20-1 combines with J gene TRBJ1-2; the TCRdb call, TRBD1, lacks DNA for checking. This CDR3 is 15 amino acids long. Germline loops: CDR1 DFQATT, CDR2 SNEGSKA (reference sequence). The CDR3 loop reads CSARTPGSPQRGYTF.

The chain has TRBV4-1 and TRBJ1-6. Germline V gene data show CDR1 as MGHRA and CDR2 as YSYEKL. The CDR3 is 14 amino acids. This CDR3 reads CASSQGVGNSPLHF.

This chain links TRBV5-5 with TRBJ1-2; absent DNA, TCRdb's TRBD1 call cannot be checked. The CDR3 runs 13 residues. Germline V lookup: CDR1 SGHKS, CDR2 YYEKEE (reference sequence). The CDR3 loop is CASSWEGDYGYTF.

The CDR3 loop reads CASSQSTGTNTDTQYF. J is TRBJ2-3 and V is TRBV2; TCRdb lists TRBD1, though no DNA is available to test this call. This CDR3 comprises 16 residues. CDR1 is SNHLY and CDR2 is FYNNEI in the germline V gene. Full variable domain (missing parts from reference TRBV2 and TRBJ2-3): EPEVTQTPSHQVTQMGQEVILRCVPISNHLYFYWYRQILGQKVEFLVSFYNNEISEKSEIFDDQFSVERPDGSNFTLKIRSTKLEDSAMYFCASSQSTGTNTDTQYFGPGTRLTVL.

This chain uses TRBV11-2 with TRBJ2-5; the D gene TCRdb calls, TRBD1, cannot be checked with no DNA. The CDR3 is 15 amino acids. Germline V CDR1 and CDR2: SGHAT, FQNNGV. The CDR3 loop is CASSSTGGLQETQYF.

This chain's CDR3 is CAWDRGGNQPQHF. The V and J genes are TRBV30 and TRBJ1-5; as DNA is missing, the TRBD1 call by TCRdb cannot be tested. This CDR3 region has 13 residues. The V gene's germline CDR1 is GTSNPN and CDR2 SVGIG (reference sequence).

The V call is TRBV6-5, the J call TRBJ2-1; TCRdb proposes TRBD2, but this gene call is untestable without DNA. Germline V gives CDR1 MNHEY, CDR2 SVGAGI. The CDR3 spans 18 residues. The CDR3: CASSYPTGRAGLYNEQFF.

The genes are TRBV7-8 and TRBJ1-2. Germline values: CDR1 SGHVS, CDR2 FQNEAQ. The length of the CDR3 is 15 residues. The CDR3 loop is CASSPASHRSGGYTF.

The chain joins TRBV20-1 to TRBJ2-2; TCRdb gives TRBD1 as the D gene, but with no DNA this cannot be confirmed. Germline lookup yields CDR1 DFQATT and CDR2 SNEGSKA (reference sequence). This CDR3 spans 13 amino acids. The CDR3 is CSARGGDTGELFF.

The gene calls are TRBV28 and TRBJ2-1. From germline, CDR1 is MDHEN and CDR2 SYDVKM. This CDR3 is built from 13 residues. This CDR3 is CASSPPTYNEQFF.

This chain joins TRBV4-2 and TRBJ1-1. From germline, CDR1 is LGHNA and CDR2 YNFKEQ. The CDR3 contains 15 residues. CDR3 in amino acids: CASSQGVGLNTEAFF.